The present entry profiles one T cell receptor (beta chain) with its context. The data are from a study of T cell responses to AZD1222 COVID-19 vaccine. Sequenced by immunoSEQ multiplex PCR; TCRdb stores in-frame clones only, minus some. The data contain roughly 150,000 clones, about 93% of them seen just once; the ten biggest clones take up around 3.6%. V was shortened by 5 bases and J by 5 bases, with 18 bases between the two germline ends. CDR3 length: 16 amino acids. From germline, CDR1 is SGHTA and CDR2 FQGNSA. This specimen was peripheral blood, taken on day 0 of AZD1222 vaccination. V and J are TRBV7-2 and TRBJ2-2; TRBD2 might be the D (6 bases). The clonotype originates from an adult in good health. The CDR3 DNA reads TGTGCCAGCAGCCCCGATGGGGCGGGATATACCGGGGAGCTGTTTTTT. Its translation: CASSPDGAGYTGELFF.